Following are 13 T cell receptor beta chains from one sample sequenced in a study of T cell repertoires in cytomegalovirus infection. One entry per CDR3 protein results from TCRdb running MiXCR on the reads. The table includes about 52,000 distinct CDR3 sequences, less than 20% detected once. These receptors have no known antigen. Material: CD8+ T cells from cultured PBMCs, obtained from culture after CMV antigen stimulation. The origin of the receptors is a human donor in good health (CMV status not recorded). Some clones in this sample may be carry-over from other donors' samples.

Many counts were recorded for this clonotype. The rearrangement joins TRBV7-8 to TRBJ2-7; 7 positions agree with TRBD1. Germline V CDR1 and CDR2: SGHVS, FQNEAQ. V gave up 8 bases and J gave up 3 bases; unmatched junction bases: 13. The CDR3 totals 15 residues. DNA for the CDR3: TGTGCCAGCCAATTTACTGGGACAGCAGACTACGAGCAGTACTTC. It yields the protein CASQFTGTADYEQYF.

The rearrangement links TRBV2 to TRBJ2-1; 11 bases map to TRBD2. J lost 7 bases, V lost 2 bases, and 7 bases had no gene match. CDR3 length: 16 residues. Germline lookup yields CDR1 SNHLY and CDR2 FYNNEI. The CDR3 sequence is CASSEFSGGDKNEQFF. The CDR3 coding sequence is TGTGCCAGCAGTGAATTTAGCGGGGGGGATAAGAATGAGCAGTTCTTC.

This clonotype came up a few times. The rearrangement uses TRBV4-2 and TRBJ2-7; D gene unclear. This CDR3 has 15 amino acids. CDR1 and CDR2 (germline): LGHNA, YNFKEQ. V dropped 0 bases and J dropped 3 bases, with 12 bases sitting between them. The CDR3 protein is CASSQEGFDGYEQYF. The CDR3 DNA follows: TGTGCCAGCAGCCAAGAAGGCTTTGACGGCTACGAGCAGTACTTC.

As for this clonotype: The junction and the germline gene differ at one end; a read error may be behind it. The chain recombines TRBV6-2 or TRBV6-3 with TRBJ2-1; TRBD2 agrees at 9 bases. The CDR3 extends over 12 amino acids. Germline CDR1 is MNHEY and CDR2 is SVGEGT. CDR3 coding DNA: TGTGCCCGCAGTTACTCAGCGGGGGGGCAGTTCTTC. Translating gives CARSYSAGGQFF.

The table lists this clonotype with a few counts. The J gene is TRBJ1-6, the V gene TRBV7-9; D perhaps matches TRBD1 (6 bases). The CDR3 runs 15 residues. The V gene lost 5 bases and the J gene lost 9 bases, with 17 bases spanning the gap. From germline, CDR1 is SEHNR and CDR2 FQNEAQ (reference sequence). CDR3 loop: CASSRPGTSFSPLHF. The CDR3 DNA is TGTGCCAGCAGCCGTCCCGGGACATCTTTTTCACCCCTCCACTTT.

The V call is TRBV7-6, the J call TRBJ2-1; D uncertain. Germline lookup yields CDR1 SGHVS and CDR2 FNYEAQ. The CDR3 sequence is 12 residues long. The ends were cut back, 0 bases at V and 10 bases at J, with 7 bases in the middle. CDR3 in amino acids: CASSLAITEQFF. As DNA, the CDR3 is TGTGCCAGCAGCTTAGCGATTACAGAGCAGTTCTTC.

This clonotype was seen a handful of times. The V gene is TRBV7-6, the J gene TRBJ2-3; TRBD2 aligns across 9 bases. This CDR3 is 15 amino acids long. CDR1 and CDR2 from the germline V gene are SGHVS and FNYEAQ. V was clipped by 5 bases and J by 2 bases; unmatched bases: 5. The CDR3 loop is CASSESGGTTDTQYF. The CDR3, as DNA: TGTGCCAGCAGCGAGAGCGGGGGGACCACAGATACGCAGTATTTT. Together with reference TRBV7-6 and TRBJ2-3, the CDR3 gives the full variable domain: GAGVSQSPRYKVTKRGQDVALRCDPISGHVSLYWYRQALGQGPEFLTYFNYEAQQDKSGLPNDRFSAERPEGSISTLTIQRTEQRDSAMYRCASSESGGTTDTQYFGPGTRLTVL.

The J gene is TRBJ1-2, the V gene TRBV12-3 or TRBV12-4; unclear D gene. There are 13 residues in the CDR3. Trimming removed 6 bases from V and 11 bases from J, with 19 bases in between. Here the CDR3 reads CASRPTDLPTYTF. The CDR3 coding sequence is TGTGCCAGCAGACCGACGGACCTACCAACGTACACCTTC.

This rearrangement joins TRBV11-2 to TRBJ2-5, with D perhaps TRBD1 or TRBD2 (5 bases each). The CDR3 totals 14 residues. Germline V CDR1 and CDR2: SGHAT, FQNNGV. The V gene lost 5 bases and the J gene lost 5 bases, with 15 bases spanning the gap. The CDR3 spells CASSGMTWGETQYF. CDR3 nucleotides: TGTGCCAGCAGCGGGATGACTTGGGGGGAGACCCAGTACTTC.

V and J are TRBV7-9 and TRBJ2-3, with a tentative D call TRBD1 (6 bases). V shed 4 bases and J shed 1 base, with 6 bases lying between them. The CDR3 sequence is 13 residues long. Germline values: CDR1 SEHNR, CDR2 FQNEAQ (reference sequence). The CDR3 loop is CASSWTGTDTQYF. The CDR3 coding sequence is TGTGCCAGCAGCTGGACAGGCACAGATACGCAGTATTTT.

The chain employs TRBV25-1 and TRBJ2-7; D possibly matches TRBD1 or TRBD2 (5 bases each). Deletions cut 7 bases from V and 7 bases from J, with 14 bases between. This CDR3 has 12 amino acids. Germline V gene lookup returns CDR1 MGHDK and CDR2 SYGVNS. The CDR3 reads CASMGTEREQYF. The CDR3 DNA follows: TGTGCCAGCATGGGGACGGAGAGAGAGCAGTACTTC.

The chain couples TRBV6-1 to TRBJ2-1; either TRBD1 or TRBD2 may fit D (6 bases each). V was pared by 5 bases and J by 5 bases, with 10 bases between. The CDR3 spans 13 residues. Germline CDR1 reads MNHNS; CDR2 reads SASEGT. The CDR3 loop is CASSNGGDNEQFF. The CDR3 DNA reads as TGTGCCAGCAGTAACGGGGGCGACAATGAGCAGTTCTTC.

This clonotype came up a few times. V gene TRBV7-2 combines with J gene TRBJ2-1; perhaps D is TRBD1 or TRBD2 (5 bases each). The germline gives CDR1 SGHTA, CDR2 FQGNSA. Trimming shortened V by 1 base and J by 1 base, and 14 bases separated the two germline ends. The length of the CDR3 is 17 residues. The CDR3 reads CASSLGGTGFSYNEQFF. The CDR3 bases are TGTGCCAGCAGCTTAGGAGGGACGGGATTTTCCTACAATGAGCAGTTCTTC.